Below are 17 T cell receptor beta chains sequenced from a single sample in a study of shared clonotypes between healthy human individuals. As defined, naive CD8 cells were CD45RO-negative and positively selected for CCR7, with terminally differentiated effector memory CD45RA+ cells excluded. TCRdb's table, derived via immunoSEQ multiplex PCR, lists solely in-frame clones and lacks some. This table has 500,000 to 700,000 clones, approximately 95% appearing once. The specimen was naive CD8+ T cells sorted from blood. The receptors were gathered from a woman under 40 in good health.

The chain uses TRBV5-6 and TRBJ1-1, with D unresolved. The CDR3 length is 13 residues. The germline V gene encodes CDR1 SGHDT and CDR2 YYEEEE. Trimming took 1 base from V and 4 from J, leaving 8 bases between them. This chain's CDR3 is CASSLWGGTEAFF. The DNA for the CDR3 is TGTGCCAGCAGCTTGTGGGGAGGCACTGAAGCTTTCTTT.

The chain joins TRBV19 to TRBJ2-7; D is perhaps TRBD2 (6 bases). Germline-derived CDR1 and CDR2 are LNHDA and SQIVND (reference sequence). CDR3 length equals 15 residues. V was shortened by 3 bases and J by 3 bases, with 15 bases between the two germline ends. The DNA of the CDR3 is TGTGCCAGTAGTATTAACCTGCGGGGTTACTACGAGCAGTACTTC. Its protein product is CASSINLRGYYEQYF.

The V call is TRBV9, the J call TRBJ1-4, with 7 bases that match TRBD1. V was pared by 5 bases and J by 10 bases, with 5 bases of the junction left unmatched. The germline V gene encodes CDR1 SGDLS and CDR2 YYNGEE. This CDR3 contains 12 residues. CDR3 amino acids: CASRGTDGKLFF. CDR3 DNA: TGTGCCAGCAGGGGGACAGATGGAAAACTGTTTTTT.

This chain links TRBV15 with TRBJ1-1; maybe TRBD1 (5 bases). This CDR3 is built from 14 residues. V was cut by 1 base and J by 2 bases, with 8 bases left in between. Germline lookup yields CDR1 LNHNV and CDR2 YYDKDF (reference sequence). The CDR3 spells CATSRGRGNTEAFF. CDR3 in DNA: TGTGCCACCAGCAGAGGAAGGGGCAACACTGAAGCTTTCTTT.

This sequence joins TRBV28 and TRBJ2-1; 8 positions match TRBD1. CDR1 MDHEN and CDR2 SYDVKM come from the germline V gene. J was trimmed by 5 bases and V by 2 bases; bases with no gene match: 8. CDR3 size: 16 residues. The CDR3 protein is CASSLRRGQEDNEQFF. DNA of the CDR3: TGTGCCAGCAGTTTACGACGGGGACAGGAAGACAATGAGCAGTTCTTC.

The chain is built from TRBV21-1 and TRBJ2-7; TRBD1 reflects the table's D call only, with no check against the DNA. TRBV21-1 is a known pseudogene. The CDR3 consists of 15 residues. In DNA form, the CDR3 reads TGTGCCAGCAGCAAAACCTCCAGGGAAGGGTACGAGCAGTACTTC. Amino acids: CASSKTSREGYEQYF.

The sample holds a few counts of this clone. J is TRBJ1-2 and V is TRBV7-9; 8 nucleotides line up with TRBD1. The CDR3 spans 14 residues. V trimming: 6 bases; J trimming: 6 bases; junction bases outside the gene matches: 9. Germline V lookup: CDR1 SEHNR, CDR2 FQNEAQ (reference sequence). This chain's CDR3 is CASRETGDAHGYTF. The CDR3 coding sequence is TGTGCCAGCAGGGAGACAGGGGATGCCCATGGCTACACCTTC.

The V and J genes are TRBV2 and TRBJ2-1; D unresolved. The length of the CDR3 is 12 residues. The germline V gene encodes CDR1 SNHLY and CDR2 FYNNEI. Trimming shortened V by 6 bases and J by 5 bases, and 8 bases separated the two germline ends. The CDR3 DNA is TGTGCCAGCAGCGTCATGGACAATGAGCAGTTCTTC. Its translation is CASSVMDNEQFF.

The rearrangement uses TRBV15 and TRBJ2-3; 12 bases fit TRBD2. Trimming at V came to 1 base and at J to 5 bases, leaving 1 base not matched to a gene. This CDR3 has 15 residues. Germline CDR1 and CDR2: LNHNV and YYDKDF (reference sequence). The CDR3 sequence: CATSRGTSGIDTQYF. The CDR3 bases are TGTGCCACCAGCAGAGGGACTAGCGGGATAGATACGCAGTATTTT.

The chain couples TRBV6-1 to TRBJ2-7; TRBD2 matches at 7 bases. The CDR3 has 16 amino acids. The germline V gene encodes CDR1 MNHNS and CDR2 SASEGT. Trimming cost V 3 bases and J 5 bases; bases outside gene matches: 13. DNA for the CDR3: TGTGCCAGCAGTGACCTTATAGCGGGCCGCATCCACGAGCAGTACTTC. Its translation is CASSDLIAGRIHEQYF.

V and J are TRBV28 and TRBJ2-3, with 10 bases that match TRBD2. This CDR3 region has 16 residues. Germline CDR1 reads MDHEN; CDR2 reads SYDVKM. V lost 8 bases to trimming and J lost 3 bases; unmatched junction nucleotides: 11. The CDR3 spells CASLTPSGSYTDTQYF. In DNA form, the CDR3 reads TGTGCCAGCCTTACCCCTAGCGGGAGCTATACAGATACGCAGTATTTT.

The CDR3 nucleotides read TGTGCCAGCAGTTTGTCCCCCCTAGCGGACACAGATACGCAGTATTTT. This encodes CASSLSPLADTDTQYF. The chain employs TRBV27 and TRBJ2-3; TRBD2 agrees at 7 bases. CDR3 length: 16 residues. The germline CDR1 and CDR2 sequences are MNHEY and SMNVEV (reference sequence). V lost 3 bases and J lost 2; bases outside the gene matches: 8.

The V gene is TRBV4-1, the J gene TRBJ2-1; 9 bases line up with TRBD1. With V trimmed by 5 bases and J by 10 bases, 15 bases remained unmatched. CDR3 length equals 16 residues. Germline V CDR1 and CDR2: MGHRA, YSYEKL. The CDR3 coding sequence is TGCGCCAGCAGCTTCGGACAGGGGCCCTCTAGGGGAGAGCAGTTCTTC. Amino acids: CASSFGQGPSRGEQFF.

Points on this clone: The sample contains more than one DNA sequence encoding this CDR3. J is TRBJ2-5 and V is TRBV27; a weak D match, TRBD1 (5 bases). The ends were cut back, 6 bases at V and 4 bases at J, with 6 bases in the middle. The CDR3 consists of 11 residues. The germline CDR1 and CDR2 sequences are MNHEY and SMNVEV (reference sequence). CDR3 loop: CASRQGETQYF. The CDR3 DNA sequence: TGTGCCAGCAGGCAGGGAGAGACCCAGTACTTC.

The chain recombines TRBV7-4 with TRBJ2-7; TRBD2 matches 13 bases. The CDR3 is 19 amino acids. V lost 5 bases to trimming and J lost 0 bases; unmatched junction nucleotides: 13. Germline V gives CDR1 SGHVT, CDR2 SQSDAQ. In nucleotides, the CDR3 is TGTGCCAGCAGCCCCACGCGGACTAGCGGGAGACAGACCTCCTACGAGCAGTACTTC. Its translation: CASSPTRTSGRQTSYEQYF.

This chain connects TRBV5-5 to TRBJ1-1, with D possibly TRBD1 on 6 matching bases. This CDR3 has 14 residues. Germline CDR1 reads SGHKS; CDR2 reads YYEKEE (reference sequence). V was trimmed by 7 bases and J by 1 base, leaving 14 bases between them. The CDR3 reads CASALGAGNTEAFF. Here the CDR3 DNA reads TGTGCCAGCGCCTTGGGGGCTGGGAACACTGAAGCTTTCTTT.

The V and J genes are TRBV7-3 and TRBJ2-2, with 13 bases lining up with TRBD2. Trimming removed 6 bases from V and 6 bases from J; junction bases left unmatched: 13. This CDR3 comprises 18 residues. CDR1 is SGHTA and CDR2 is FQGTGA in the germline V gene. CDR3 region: CASSPKLAGGPLAGELFF. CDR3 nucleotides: TGTGCCAGCAGTCCCAAACTAGCGGGAGGGCCTTTGGCCGGGGAGCTGTTTTTT.